One and the same sample provided the 30 T cell receptor beta chains below, sequenced in a study of tumor-infiltrating lymphocytes in primary liver carcinoma. Researchers drew blood RNA from unsorted whole blood and extracted germline DNA as well. With roughly 0.5 ug total RNA as template and a constant-region primer, TCR beta cDNA was made. ARM-PCR was slightly modified, and three nested multiplex PCR rounds with it gave rise to the TCR beta libraries. The opening two PCR rounds, around 11 cycles each, paired TRBV1-TRBV30 forward primers with a C-beta reverse primer. TCRdb re-derived calls from the multiplex PCR reads in MiXCR, one entry per CDR3 protein. The data show about 320,000 distinct CDR3 sequences, roughly 60% seen once. Sequencing was done on a sample of peripheral blood. All receptors derive from a man aged 35-49 years with primary liver carcinoma and hepatitis B virus infection.

A note on this clonotype: A much larger clone differs by one base, so this may be a read error. V is TRBV7-9 and J is TRBJ2-1; D possibly corresponds to TRBD2 (6 bases). Germline V lookup: CDR1 SEHNR, CDR2 FQNEAQ (reference sequence). The CDR3 is 12 residues long. V was cut by 7 bases and J by 9 bases, with 13 bases left in between. CDR3: CASNPSSGEQFF. CDR3 DNA: TGTGCCAGCAACCCGAGTAGCGGTGAGCAGTTCTTC.

In regard to this clonotype: Given a much more abundant clone one base away, this may be a read error. J is TRBJ2-7 and V is TRBV13; TRBD2 matches 9 bases. V shed 7 bases and J 5 bases; nucleotides not matched to a gene: 6. The germline gives CDR1 PRHDT, CDR2 FYEKMQ (reference sequence). The CDR3 covers 13 residues. The CDR3, as DNA: TGTGCCAGCAACTCTAGCGGGAATAACGAGCAGTACTTC. Protein sequence: CASNSSGNNEQYF.

About this clonotype itself: It is likely a read error, because the conserved phenylalanine at the end of the CDR3 is missing. This sequence joins TRBV6-1 and TRBJ2-6; D is perhaps TRBD1 (6 bases). The V end was cut by 6 bases, the J end by 0 bases, with 21 bases between. Germline V gives CDR1 MNHNS, CDR2 SASEGT. There are 19 residues in the CDR3. The CDR3 loop reads CASRTFQGRGRSGANVLTL. As DNA, the CDR3 is TGTGCCAGCAGGACCTTTCAGGGCAGGGGCCGCTCTGGGGCCAACGTCCTGACTCTC.

Notes on this clonotype: Possible read error: a much larger clone is one base away. The V call is TRBV4-3, the J call TRBJ2-1; perhaps TRBD2 as D (5 bases). The CDR3 runs to 14 residues. V lost 8 bases, J lost 6 bases, and 17 bases lay in between. Germline V CDR1 and CDR2: LGHNA, YSLEER. The CDR3 region is CASGPRGRLNEQFF. In nucleotides, the CDR3 is TGCGCCAGCGGCCCTCGCGGGCGGCTCAATGAGCAGTTCTTC.

This clonotype was detected many times. This chain uses TRBV12-3 or TRBV12-4 with TRBJ2-5; the match to TRBD2 covers 12 bases. The trim removed 3 bases at V and 3 bases at J, leaving 2 bases unmatched. CDR3 length: 15 residues. The CDR3 spells CASSLTSGSEETQYF. In DNA, the CDR3 is TGTGCCAGCAGTTTGACTAGCGGGAGTGAAGAGACCCAGTACTTC.

Points on this clonotype: This sequence may be a read error, since a much larger clone differs from it by one base. This chain uses TRBV29-1 with TRBJ2-7; D may be TRBD1 (5 bases). The V gene's germline CDR1 is SQVTM and CDR2 ANQGSEA. The CDR3 sequence is 14 residues long. The DNA for the CDR3 is TGCAGCATTGAAGGGGCCGGATTTTTGGGCGAGCAGTACTTC. It specifies CSIEGAGFLGEQYF.

J is TRBJ1-1 and V is TRBV6-5; D perhaps matches TRBD1 (6 bases). Trimming left V 10 bases short and J 3 bases short, with 12 bases between. The germline gives CDR1 MNHEY, CDR2 SVGAGI. This CDR3 has 12 amino acids. In DNA, the CDR3 is TGTGCCACCAGACAGGACGACACTGAAGCTTTCTTT. It encodes CATRQDDTEAFF.

The chain combines TRBV6-6 with TRBJ2-7; 7 bases are a match to TRBD1. Germline V gene lookup returns CDR1 MNHNY and CDR2 SVGAGI (reference sequence). The CDR3 is made up of 13 amino acids. J lost 5 bases, V lost 6 bases, and 7 bases had no gene match. Here the CDR3 reads CASRVGQPDEQYF. The CDR3 region has the DNA TGTGCCAGCAGAGTGGGACAGCCGGACGAGCAGTACTTC.

Worth noting for this clonotype: A clone one base away is much larger, so this may be a read error. The V and J genes are TRBV29-1 and TRBJ2-7; D gene ambiguous. CDR1 is SQVTM and CDR2 is ANQGSEA in the germline V gene. The CDR3 totals 10 residues. The CDR3 reads CSVVIYVQYF. CDR3 in DNA: TGCAGCGTTGTTATCTACGTGCAGTACTTC.

This clonotype occurred many times. The gene calls are TRBV6-5 and TRBJ1-1; no clear D gene. The ends were cut back, 5 bases at V and 1 base at J, with 11 bases in the middle. The CDR3 contains 14 residues. The germline V gene encodes CDR1 MNHEY and CDR2 SVGAGI. The CDR3 nucleotides read TGTGCCAGCAGTCTGAGAGGGAAGAACACTGAAGCTTTCTTT. The encoded protein is CASSLRGKNTEAFF.

For this clonotype: It is likely a read error, because the conserved phenylalanine at the end of the CDR3 is missing. The chain is built from TRBV10-3 and TRBJ2-2; TRBD2 matches 11 bases. The germline CDR1 and CDR2 sequences are ENHRY and SYGVKD. There are 15 residues in the CDR3. CDR3 DNA sequence: TGTGCGATCAGACTAGCGGGGACGTCCACCGGGGAGCTGTTTTGT. It translates to CAIRLAGTSTGELFC.

CDR3 residues: CASRDGAGYYGYTF. The CDR3 DNA follows: TGCGCCAGCCGGGACGGGGCCGGCTACTATGGCTACACCTTC. The genes are TRBV10-2 and TRBJ1-2, with D perhaps TRBD1 (5 bases). The length of the CDR3 is 14 residues. The V end was cut by 8 bases, the J end by 3 bases, with 16 bases between. Germline V gene lookup returns CDR1 WSHSY and CDR2 SAAADI.

In the case of this clonotype: A much larger clonotype is one base distant, so this may be a read error. The rearrangement joins TRBV12-3 or TRBV12-4 to TRBJ2-2; TRBD2 matches 11 bases. The CDR3 consists of 16 residues. CDR3 DNA sequence: TGTGCCGGCAGTAAGGGACTAGCGGTTAACACCGGGGAGCTGTTTTTT. The encoded protein is CAGSKGLAVNTGELFF.

A single count supports this clonotype. The junction differs from germline at one of its ends, possibly a read error. This chain links TRBV10-3 with TRBJ2-3; 12 nucleotides match TRBD2. CDR1 is ENHRY and CDR2 is SYGVKD in the germline V gene. The CDR3 covers 18 residues. CDR3 protein: CANSESLAGGPRTDTQYF. The CDR3 coding sequence is TGTGCCAACAGTGAGTCTCTAGCGGGAGGGCCCCGCACAGATACGCAGTATTTT.

As regards this clonotype: This could be a read error, since a much larger clone is one nucleotide away. CDR3 amino acids: CASSLSGANILTF. In DNA, the CDR3 is TGTGCCAGCAGTTTATCTGGGGCCAACATCCTGACTTTC. J is TRBJ2-6 and V is TRBV28, with D perhaps matching TRBD1 (5 bases). In germline, CDR1 is MDHEN, CDR2 SYDVKM. This CDR3 has 13 amino acids.

For this clonotype: The conserved phenylalanine or tryptophan normally closing the CDR3 is absent here, so this likely arose from a read error. This sequence joins TRBV4-3 and TRBJ1-5, with TRBD1 identical over 7 bases. The CDR3 contains 17 residues. Germline CDR1 and CDR2: LGHNA and YSLEER. CDR3 residues: CTSSQGYQGEGYQPQHL. Written as DNA, the CDR3 is TGCACCAGCAGCCAAGGTTACCAGGGGGAAGGCTATCAGCCCCAGCATTTA.

As regards this clonotype: This may arise from a read error, as a much more abundant clone is one base away. Given the absence of the conserved phenylalanine or tryptophan at the CDR3 end, a read error is likely. The V gene is TRBV4-1, the J gene TRBJ1-2; 8 bases align to TRBD1. The V gene's germline CDR1 is MGHRA and CDR2 YSYEKL. The J segment lost 4 bases and the V segment lost 4 bases, leaving 8 bases of the junction unmatched. CDR3 length: 15 residues. CDR3 nucleotide sequence: TGCGCCAGCAGCCCCGGGGACAGGACGAGCTATGGCTACACCTTA. Translated, it gives CASSPGDRTSYGYTL.

On this clonotype: Since no conserved phenylalanine or tryptophan closes the CDR3, a read error is the likely cause. The chain is built from TRBV28 and TRBJ2-7; D is unresolved. Germline V gives CDR1 MDHEN, CDR2 SYDVKM. The CDR3 totals 13 residues. The CDR3 sequence: CVSSPVTVYEQYL. CDR3 nucleotide sequence: TGTGTCAGCAGCCCCGTGACCGTCTACGAGCAGTACCTC.

In this sample, this clonotype turned up many times. This chain's CDR3 is CASSLAQSASTDTQYF. The CDR3 DNA follows: TGTGCCAGCAGCTTGGCCCAGTCCGCTAGCACAGATACGCAGTATTTT. The chain couples TRBV5-4 to TRBJ2-3; D is uncertain. CDR1 is SGHNT, CDR2 YYREEE, per germline (reference sequence). This CDR3 has 16 amino acids. Trimming stripped 0 bases from V and 0 bases from J, with 11 bases between.

In its sample, this clonotype was seen once. This chain joins TRBV29-1 and TRBJ2-5; a weak D match, TRBD1 (6 bases). The CDR3 has 12 amino acids. CDR1 is SQVTM, CDR2 ANQGSEA, per germline. V was cut by 7 bases and J by 2 bases, with 11 bases left in between. CDR3 DNA: TGCAGCGCAGGACAGAGTCAAGAGACCCAGTACTTC. The encoded protein is CSAGQSQETQYF.

In the case of this clonotype: This clone may be a read error of a much larger clone one base away. V usage is TRBV5-6 and J usage is TRBJ2-5; D might be TRBD2 (5 bases). The CDR3 spans 13 residues. Germline values: CDR1 SGHDT, CDR2 YYEEEE. Trimming shortened V by 4 bases and J by 5 bases, and 12 bases separated the two germline ends. The CDR3: CASSPSTQETQYF. As DNA, the CDR3 is TGTGCCAGCAGCCCTAGCACCCAGGAGACCCAGTACTTC.

This clonotype was recorded only once. A much larger clone sits a single nucleotide away, making a read error possible. This chain uses TRBV12-3 or TRBV12-4 with TRBJ2-5, with 10 bases lining up with TRBD1. The CDR3 consists of 14 residues. The DNA for the CDR3 is TGTGCCGGCAGTAAGACAGGGGGCATGGAGACCCAGTACTTC. This encodes CAGSKTGGMETQYF.

In regard to this clonotype: A much larger clone lies one base from this, so it may be a read error. V gene TRBV6-2 or TRBV6-3 combines with J gene TRBJ1-1; TRBD1 might be the D (5 bases). CDR1 and CDR2 from the germline V gene are MNHEY and SVGEGT. This CDR3 comprises 14 residues. The CDR3 region has the DNA TGTACCAGCAGTTATGGAGGACAGAACACTGAAGCTTTCTTT. It yields the protein CTSSYGGQNTEAFF.

V is TRBV2 and J is TRBJ1-6; D perhaps matches TRBD1 (5 bases). Germline assignment: CDR1 SNHLY and CDR2 FYNNEI. With 0 bases removed from V and 5 bases from J, the gap between germline ends came to 14 bases. The CDR3 is 17 amino acids. The CDR3 region has the DNA TGTGCCAGCAGTGAAGCTCCCGGGGGAATGAATAATTCACCCCTCCACTTT. Protein: CASSEAPGGMNNSPLHF. The variable domain in full, with the rest retrieved from reference TRBV2 and TRBJ1-6, is EPEVTQTPSHQVTQMGQEVILRCVPISNHLYFYWYRQILGQKVEFLVSFYNNEISEKSEIFDDQFSVERPDGSNFTLKIRSTKLEDSAMYFCASSEAPGGMNNSPLHFGNGTRLTVT.

About this clonotype: A clone one base away is much larger, so this may be a read error. The CDR3 protein is CASSLDAGGLDGQFF. In DNA form, the CDR3 reads TGTGCCAGCAGCTTGGATGCGGGAGGACTGGATGGGCAGTTCTTC. V is TRBV5-4 and J is TRBJ2-1; 8 nucleotides line up with TRBD2. V gave up 0 bases and J gave up 12 bases; unmatched junction bases: 11. CDR1 is SGHNT and CDR2 is YYREEE in the germline V gene (reference sequence). This CDR3 contains 15 residues.

This clonotype was detected only a few times. A much more abundant neighbour one base away suggests this may be a read error. The chain recombines TRBV29-1 with TRBJ2-1; no definite D call. The germline V gene encodes CDR1 SQVTM and CDR2 ANQGSEA. The CDR3 sequence is 12 residues long. In nucleotides, the CDR3 is TGCGGCGTTGAACCACGCCAAAGGGAGCAGTTCTTC. Translating it yields CGVEPRQREQFF.

The chain has TRBV6-6 and TRBJ2-1, with 11 bases identical to TRBD2. V lost 5 bases and J lost 8; bases outside the gene matches: 11. Germline CDR1 reads MNHNY; CDR2 reads SVGAGI (reference sequence). The length of the CDR3 is 16 residues. The CDR3 DNA is TGTGCCAGCAGTCTCACGGGACTAGCGGCCACCGATGAGCAGTTCTTC. Translating it yields CASSLTGLAATDEQFF.

The sample holds many counts of this clonotype. The V gene is TRBV29-1, the J gene TRBJ1-3; D may be TRBD1 (6 bases). The germline gives CDR1 SQVTM, CDR2 ANQGSEA. This CDR3 is built from 14 residues. V was clipped by 6 bases and J by 4 bases, with 16 bases between them. CDR3 residues: CSVRVQGDGNTIYF. The CDR3 nucleotides read TGCAGCGTCAGAGTACAGGGTGACGGAAACACCATATATTTT.

The chain links TRBV5-1 to TRBJ2-7; TRBD2 aligns across 10 bases. Trimming at V came to 1 base and at J to 2 bases, leaving 3 bases not matched to a gene. The CDR3 loop spans 15 amino acids. Germline CDR1 SGHRS, CDR2 YFSETQ. The CDR3 bases are TGCGCCAGCAGCTTGACTAGCGGGGTGGCCTACGAGCAGTACTTC. It codes for CASSLTSGVAYEQYF.

This clonotype has just a few counts. The rearrangement links TRBV30 to TRBJ2-1; D call uncertain. The ends were cut back, 0 bases at V and 7 bases at J, with 10 bases in the middle. This CDR3 is 13 amino acids long. CDR1 is GTSNPN, CDR2 SVGIG, per germline (reference sequence). Here the CDR3 DNA reads TGTGCCTGGAGTGTTAACGGTCCTAATGAGCAGTTCTTC. Its translation is CAWSVNGPNEQFF. Full variable domain (outside the CDR3, taken from reference TRBV30 and TRBJ2-1): SQTIHQWPATLVQPVGSPLSLECTVEGTSNPNLYWYRQAAGRGLQLLFYSVGIGQISSEVPQNLSASRPQDRQFILSSKKLLLSDSGFYLCAWSVNGPNEQFFGPGTRLTVL.